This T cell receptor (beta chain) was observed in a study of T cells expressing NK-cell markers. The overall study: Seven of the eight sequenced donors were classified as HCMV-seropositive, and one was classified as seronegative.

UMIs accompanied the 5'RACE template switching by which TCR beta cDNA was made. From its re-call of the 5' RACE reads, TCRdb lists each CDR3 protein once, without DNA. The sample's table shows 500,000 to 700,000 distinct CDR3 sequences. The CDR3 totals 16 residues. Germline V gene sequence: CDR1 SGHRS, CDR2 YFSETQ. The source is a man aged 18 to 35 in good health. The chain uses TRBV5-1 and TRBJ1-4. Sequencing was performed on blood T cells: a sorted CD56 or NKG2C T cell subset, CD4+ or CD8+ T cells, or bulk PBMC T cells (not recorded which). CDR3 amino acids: CASSLSGFATNEKLFF.